This T cell receptor beta chain came from a study of OX40 agonist ivuxolimab in advanced cancers. Study overall: Patients achieving partial responses numbered three: one hepatocellular carcinoma case and two cutaneous melanoma cases.

Some clones are missing from TCRdb's copy, which holds only in-frame ones; the method was immunoSEQ multiplex PCR. The data contain just under 65,000 clones, about four fifths of them seen just once; the ten biggest clones take up 9.8%. Concerning this clone itself: Antigen specificity is unknown.

Study results and limitations: Not determined was the antigen specificity of the expanded peripheral T cells. People who partly responded at 0.1-3.0 mg/kg had some of the least clonal expansion seen. At 0.1 to 3.0 mg/kg and by week 6, CD4+ and CD8+ T cells in the blood had expanded clonally.

Germline V lookup: CDR1 SGHRS, CDR2 YFSETQ. This CDR3 has 13 residues. The V end was cut by 0 bases, the J end by 4 bases, with 7 bases between. The sequence was obtained from an adult with an advanced solid tumor such as melanoma, head and neck, liver or kidney cancer. The chain employs TRBV5-1 and TRBJ2-5, with D unresolved. The sample was CD4+ or CD8+ T cells sorted from blood, taken in a trial of the OX40 agonist ivuxolimab. Written as DNA, the CDR3 is TGCGCCAGCAGCTTGGCCCCGGGAGAGACCCAGTACTTC. Protein product: CASSLAPGETQYF.